Sequencing of this T cell receptor (beta chain) was carried out in a study of response to subunit inactivated influenza vaccine. Points from the study as a whole: Each seasonal influenza vaccination recruits few new T cells, the authors suggested.

This clonotype was seen only a few times. The antigen is unknown. TCRdb re-analysed the RT-PCR reads in MiXCR, keeping a single row per CDR3 protein. The repertoire holds more than 550,000 distinct CDR3 sequences, with around 11% as singletons. CDR3 length: 15 residues. V lost 5 bases to trimming and J lost 2 bases; unmatched junction nucleotides: 4. Germline V gene data show CDR1 as SEHNR and CDR2 as FQNEAQ (reference sequence). This sample comprised PBMCs from blood, obtained on the day of vaccination. The sequence was collected from a man in his fifties or sixties who received an inactivated influenza vaccine. The rearrangement links TRBV7-9 to TRBJ2-7; 12 nucleotides line up with TRBD2. This chain's CDR3 is CASSARTSGAYEQYF. CDR3 nucleotides: TGTGCCAGCAGCGCACGGACTAGCGGGGCCTACGAGCAGTACTTC. Looking up the rest from reference TRBV7-9 and TRBJ2-7 gives the full variable domain: DTGVSQNPRHKITKRGQNVTFRCDPISEHNRLYWYRQTLGQGPEFLTYFQNEAQLEKSRLLSDRFSAERPKGSFSTLEIQRTEQGDSAMYLCASSARTSGAYEQYFGPGTRLTVT.